The text below deals with one TCR beta chain. Here immunoSEQ multiplex PCR was the method, and the copy in TCRdb shows in-frame clones only, minus some. Here the sample spans around 59,000 clones, 85% to 90% being singletons. This specimen comes from a study of blood T cell repertoires in COVID-19. Germline assignment: CDR1 MNHNS and CDR2 SASEGT. J lost 6 bases, V lost 3 bases, and 3 bases had no gene match. The CDR3 is 13 residues long. This rearrangement joins TRBV6-1 to TRBJ1-2, with 8 bases fitting TRBD1. This clonotype was sampled from a man between 60 and 75 years old with acute or convalescent COVID-19. The sample consisted of peripheral blood. CDR3 bases: TGTGCCAGCAGTGACAGGGGGCCTAATGGCTACACCTTC. As protein: CASSDRGPNGYTF.